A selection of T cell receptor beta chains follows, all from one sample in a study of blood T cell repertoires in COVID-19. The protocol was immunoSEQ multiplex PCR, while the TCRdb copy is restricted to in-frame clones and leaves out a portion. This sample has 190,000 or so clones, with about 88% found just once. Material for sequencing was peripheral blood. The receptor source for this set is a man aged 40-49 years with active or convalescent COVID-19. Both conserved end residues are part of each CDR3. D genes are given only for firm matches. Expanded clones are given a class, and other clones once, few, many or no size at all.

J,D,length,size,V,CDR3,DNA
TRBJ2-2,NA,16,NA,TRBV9,CASSVGGGVATGELFF,TGTGCCAGCAGCGTTGGAGGGGGGGTCGCCACCGGGGAGCTGTTTTTT
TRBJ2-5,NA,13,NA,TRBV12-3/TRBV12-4,CASRETGRKTQYF,TGTGCCAGCAGAGAGACAGGGAGGAAGACCCAGTACTTC
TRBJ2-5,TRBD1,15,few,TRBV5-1,CASSLGTGGGETQYF,TGCGCCAGCAGCTTGGGAACAGGGGGAGGAGAGACCCAGTACTTC
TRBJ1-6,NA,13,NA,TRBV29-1,CSVSGGGNSPLHF,TGCAGCGTCTCGGGTGGGGGCAATTCACCCCTCCACTTT
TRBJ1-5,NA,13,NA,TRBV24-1,CATGPTGNQPQHF,TGTGCCACCGGGCCAACAGGTAATCAGCCCCAGCATTTT
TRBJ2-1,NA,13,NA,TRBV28,CASSFFADNEQFF,TGTGCCAGCAGTTTCTTTGCGGACAATGAGCAGTTCTTC
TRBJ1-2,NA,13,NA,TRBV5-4,CASSLAENYGYTF,TGTGCCAGCAGCTTGGCCGAGAACTATGGCTACACCTTC
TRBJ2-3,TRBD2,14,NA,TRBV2,CASSRGLVGDTQYF,TGTGCCAGCAGCCGAGGACTAGTCGGGGATACGCAGTATTTT
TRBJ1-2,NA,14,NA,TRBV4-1,CASSQRLGNYGYTF,TGCGCCAGCAGCCAACGTCTAGGAAACTATGGCTACACCTTC
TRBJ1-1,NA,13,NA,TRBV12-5,CASGLLRASEAFF,TGTGCTAGTGGTTTGCTTAGAGCCTCTGAAGCTTTCTTT
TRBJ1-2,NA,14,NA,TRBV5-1,CASSLAVPGDGYTF,TGCGCCAGCAGCTTGGCCGTTCCCGGGGATGGCTACACCTTC
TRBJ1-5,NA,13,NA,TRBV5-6,CASSLREEQPQHF,TGTGCCAGCAGCTTAAGGGAGGAACAGCCTCAGCATTTT
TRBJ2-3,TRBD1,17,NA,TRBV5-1,CASSLGGTGHGGDTQYF,TGCGCCAGCAGCTTGGGCGGGACAGGGCACGGTGGAGATACGCAGTATTTT
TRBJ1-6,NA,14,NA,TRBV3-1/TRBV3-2,CASSLPVYNSPLHF,TGTGCCAGCAGCCTCCCGGTATATAATTCACCCCTCCACTTT
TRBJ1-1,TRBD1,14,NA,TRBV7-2,CASSLTGGAAEAFF,TGTGCCAGCAGCCTTACAGGGGGCGCGGCGGAAGCTTTCTTT
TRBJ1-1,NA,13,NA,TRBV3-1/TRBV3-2,CASSQEGGTEAFF,TGTGCCAGCAGCCAAGAGGGGGGGACTGAAGCTTTCTTT
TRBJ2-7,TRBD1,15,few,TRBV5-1,CASSLVGQTSPEQYF,TGCGCCAGCAGCTTGGTGGGACAGACCTCTCCCGAGCAGTACTTC
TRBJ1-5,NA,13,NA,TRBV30,CAWSNGAGQPQHF,TGTGCCTGGAGTAATGGGGCTGGGCAGCCCCAGCATTTT
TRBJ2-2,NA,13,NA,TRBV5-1,CASGTTNTGELFF,TGCGCCAGCGGGACAACGAACACCGGGGAGCTGTTTTTT
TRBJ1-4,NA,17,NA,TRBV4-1,CASSPPGRNAGGEKLFF,TGCGCCAGCAGCCCGCCCGGGAGGAACGCCGGGGGTGAAAAACTGTTTTTT
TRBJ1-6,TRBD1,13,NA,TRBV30,CASGTGVNSPLHF,TGTGCCTCAGGGACAGGGGTTAATTCACCCCTCCACTTT
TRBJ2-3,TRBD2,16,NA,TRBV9,CASSVGPAGGGDTQYF,TGTGCCAGCAGCGTAGGACCGGCGGGGGGCGGGGATACGCAGTATTTT
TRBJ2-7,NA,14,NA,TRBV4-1,CASSQGDYSYEQYF,TGCGCCAGCAGCCAAGGCGACTACTCCTACGAGCAGTACTTC
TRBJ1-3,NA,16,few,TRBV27,CASSFTGPVSGNTIYF,TGTGCCAGCAGTTTCACGGGTCCCGTTTCGGGAAACACCATATATTTT
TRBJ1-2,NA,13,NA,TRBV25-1,CASSEQGSDGYTF,TGTGCCAGCAGTGAACAGGGGAGCGATGGCTACACCTTC
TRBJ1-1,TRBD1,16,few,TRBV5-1,CASSPGAGGANTEAFF,TGCGCCAGCAGCCCTGGAGCAGGGGGCGCGAACACTGAAGCTTTCTTT
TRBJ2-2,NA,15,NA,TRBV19,CASRGGGRRTGELFF,TGTGCCAGTAGGGGAGGGGGGCGGCGGACCGGGGAGCTGTTTTTT
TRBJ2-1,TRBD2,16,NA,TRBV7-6,CASSLGMAGGYNEQFF,TGTGCCAGCAGCTTAGGGATGGCGGGGGGGTACAATGAGCAGTTCTTC
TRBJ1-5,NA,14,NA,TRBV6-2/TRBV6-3,CASSYSEGFRPQHF,TGTGCCAGCAGTTACTCGGAGGGATTTAGGCCCCAGCATTTT
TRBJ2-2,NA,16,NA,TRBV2,CASSDLTEANTGELFF,TGTGCCAGCAGTGACTTGACTGAAGCGAACACCGGGGAGCTGTTTTTT
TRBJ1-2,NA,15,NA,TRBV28,CASSLKAQGGSGYTF,TGTGCCAGCAGTTTAAAGGCCCAGGGCGGCAGCGGCTACACCTTC
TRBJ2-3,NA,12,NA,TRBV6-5,CATSTVTDTQYF,TGTGCCACCTCGACAGTCACGGATACGCAGTATTTT
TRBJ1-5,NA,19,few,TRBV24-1,CATSAIPPTGIYSNQPQHF,TGTGCCACCAGTGCCATCCCCCCCACAGGCATCTATAGCAATCAGCCCCAGCATTTT
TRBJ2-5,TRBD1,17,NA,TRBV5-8,CASSLIAWTGRQETQYF,TGTGCCAGCAGCTTGATCGCATGGACAGGAAGACAAGAGACCCAGTACTTC
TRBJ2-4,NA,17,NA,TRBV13,CASSSRTEELAKNIQYF,TGTGCCAGCAGCTCCCGGACAGAGGAGCTAGCCAAAAACATTCAGTACTTC
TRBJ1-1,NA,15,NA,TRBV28,CASSLGGATNTEAFF,TGTGCCAGCAGTTTGGGGGGGGCTACGAACACTGAAGCTTTCTTT
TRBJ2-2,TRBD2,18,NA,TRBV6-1,CASSALAGESANTGELFF,TGTGCCAGCAGTGCATTAGCGGGGGAATCCGCGAACACCGGGGAGCTGTTTTTT
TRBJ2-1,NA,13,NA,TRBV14,CASSLEGGYEQFF,TGTGCCAGCAGCCTGGAAGGAGGCTATGAGCAGTTCTTC
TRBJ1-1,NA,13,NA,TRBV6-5,CASRALRDTEAFF,TGTGCCAGCAGGGCCCTGCGGGACACTGAAGCTTTCTTT
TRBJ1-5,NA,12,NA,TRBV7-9,CASSFQDQPQHF,TGTGCCAGCAGCTTTCAGGATCAGCCCCAGCATTTT
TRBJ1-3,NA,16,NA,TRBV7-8,CASSPRAGALGNTIYF,TGTGCCAGCAGCCCCCGTGCGGGGGCGCTTGGAAACACCATATATTTT
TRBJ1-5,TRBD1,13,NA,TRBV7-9,CASSLKTVTGQHF,TGTGCCAGCAGCTTAAAGACTGTGACAGGGCAACATTTT
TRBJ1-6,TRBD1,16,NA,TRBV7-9,CASSSWTGGYNSPLHF,TGTGCCAGCAGCTCTTGGACAGGGGGTTATAATTCACCCCTCCACTTT